In this sample, the clone carrying this T cell receptor beta chain turned up once. In the original workflow: Reference gene primer amplification in the assay estimated nucleated cell counts. Using immunoSEQ multiplex PCR, the repertoire was profiled, and TCRdb retains in-frame clones only, with some absent. V and J calls and clone size are as listed in that table; D and trimming were resolved from the DNA. The top ten clones hold roughly 8% of a sample with under 200,000 clones, about four fifths of them seen once. The data were taken from a study of blood T cell repertoires in COVID-19. Background on the study: Specimens from acute and convalescent COVID-19 originated in the United States, Italy and Spain. T cells, B-cell-depleted T cells, or PBMCs supplied cDNA or gDNA.

Trimming removed 5 bases from V and 5 bases from J; junction bases left unmatched: 11. Germline V CDR1 and CDR2: GTSNPN, SVGIG (reference sequence). This CDR3 is 16 amino acids long. Sequencing was carried out using peripheral blood. This chain links TRBV30 with TRBJ2-1, with 11 bases lining up with TRBD2. The receptor's source is a man between 40 and 49 years old who had recovered from COVID-19. CDR3 sequence: CAWYSGTSGSHNEQFF. CDR3 in DNA: TGTGCCTGGTATTCGGGAACTAGCGGGAGTCACAATGAGCAGTTCTTC. The whole variable domain, filled in from reference TRBV30 and TRBJ2-1, reads SQTIHQWPATLVQPVGSPLSLECTVEGTSNPNLYWYRQAAGRGLQLLFYSVGIGQISSEVPQNLSASRPQDRQFILSSKKLLLSDSGFYLCAWYSGTSGSHNEQFFGPGTRLTVL.